This passage covers 29 T cell receptor beta chains from one sample sequenced in a study of shared clonotypes between healthy human individuals. Method: immunoSEQ multiplex PCR; TCRdb's copy keeps in-frame clones and lacks some. This sample yields hundreds of thousands of clones, of which about three quarters are seen a single time; around 1.8% belongs to the top ten. The sample comprised memory CD4+ T cells sorted from blood. Subset in this sample: CD45RA-negative fraction. The source of these receptors is a young woman in good health.

On this clone itself: The same CDR3 also results from other DNA sequences found in this sample. The chain couples TRBV7-2 to TRBJ1-1, with D possibly being TRBD1 (6 bases). Germline CDR1 and CDR2: SGHTA and FQGNSA. The CDR3 extends over 14 amino acids. V lost 1 base and J lost 2, with 8 bases in between. CDR3 protein: CASSLGDINTEAFF. The DNA of the CDR3 is TGTGCCAGCAGCTTAGGGGACATCAACACTGAAGCTTTCTTT.

The V and J genes are TRBV2 and TRBJ2-7; TRBD1 matches at 9 bases. CDR1 SNHLY and CDR2 FYNNEI come from the germline V gene. This CDR3 has 13 residues. The V segment lost 6 bases and the J segment 5 bases; nucleotides outside the gene matches: 5. The CDR3 here is CASSGQGTHEQYF. CDR3 nucleotides: TGTGCCAGCAGCGGACAGGGGACCCACGAGCAGTACTTC.

This chain joins TRBV5-1 and TRBJ2-7; 7 bases match TRBD2. CDR3 length equals 17 residues. The germline V gene has CDR1 SGHRS and CDR2 YFSETQ. V lost 4 bases, J lost 6 bases, and 19 bases stayed unmatched. The CDR3 reads CASSPTDLDWGGGEQYF. The CDR3 DNA sequence: TGCGCCAGCAGCCCCACGGACCTCGACTGGGGGGGTGGCGAGCAGTACTTC. Full variable domain (outside the CDR3, taken from reference TRBV5-1 and TRBJ2-7): KAGVTQTPRYLIKTRGQQVTLSCSPISGHRSVSWYQQTPGQGLQFLFEYFSETQRNKGNFPGRFSGRQFSNSRSEMNVSTLELGDSALYLCASSPTDLDWGGGEQYFGPGTRLTVT.

The V gene is TRBV6-1, the J gene TRBJ2-5; D gene unclear. This CDR3 has 12 residues. Germline lookup yields CDR1 MNHNS and CDR2 SASEGT. Trimming stripped 3 bases from V and 5 bases from J, with 7 bases between. The chain's CDR3 is CASSDYLETQYF. Written as DNA, the CDR3 is TGTGCCAGCAGTGACTACCTGGAGACCCAGTACTTC.

In DNA form, the CDR3 reads TGTGCCAGCAGTTTACCGACCGGCGCTAACTATGGCTACACCTTC. It translates to CASSLPTGANYGYTF. This chain joins TRBV28 and TRBJ1-2; D unresolved. V was trimmed by 2 bases and J by 0 bases, leaving 10 bases between them. CDR3 length equals 15 residues. In germline, CDR1 is MDHEN, CDR2 SYDVKM.

The rearrangement joins TRBV6-5 to TRBJ1-5; D gene unclear. The V and J ends lost 6 bases and 0 bases respectively, with 12 bases between them. The germline CDR1 and CDR2 sequences are MNHEY and SVGAGI. This CDR3 contains 15 residues. DNA of the CDR3: TGTGCCAGCAGCCCCGGGAGATATAGCAATCAGCCCCAGCATTTT. This sequence encodes CASSPGRYSNQPQHF.

V is TRBV10-3 and J is TRBJ2-1, with D perhaps TRBD1 or TRBD2 (6 bases each). V was pared by 8 bases and J by 0 bases, with 14 bases between. The germline gives CDR1 ENHRY, CDR2 SYGVKD. The CDR3 consists of 15 residues. This CDR3 is CAIDGGDNSYNEQFF. Here the CDR3 DNA reads TGTGCCATCGATGGAGGGGACAACTCCTACAATGAGCAGTTCTTC.

The rearrangement joins TRBV7-3 to TRBJ2-3; 14 bases align to TRBD2. The CDR3 is 18 residues long. The germline gives CDR1 SGHTA, CDR2 FQGTGA. The ends lost 5 bases at V and 3 bases at J; junction bases unmatched: 10. CDR3: CASSHGTSGGRVTDTQYF. The CDR3 DNA is TGTGCCAGCAGCCACGGGACTAGCGGGGGCCGGGTGACAGATACGCAGTATTTT.

The chain is built from TRBV19 and TRBJ1-5; TRBD1 matches 7 bases. Germline V gene sequence: CDR1 LNHDA, CDR2 SQIVND (reference sequence). The length of the CDR3 is 13 residues. Losses at the gene ends were 8 bases for V and 4 bases for J; bases not matched to a gene: 5. CDR3 sequence reads: CASSRDRNQPQHF. The CDR3 DNA reads as TGTGCCAGTTCCCGGGACAGAAATCAGCCCCAGCATTTT.

In this sample, this clone turned up once. This rearrangement joins TRBV19 to TRBJ1-5; possible D gene TRBD1, 5 bases. Germline V gene lookup returns CDR1 LNHDA and CDR2 SQIVND (reference sequence). The CDR3 runs to 13 residues. Trimming removed 4 bases from V and 1 base from J, with 5 bases in between. The CDR3 bases are TGTGCCAGTAGTAGGGACAGCAATCAGCCCCAGCATTTT. This translates into CASSRDSNQPQHF.

The chain links TRBV2 to TRBJ2-1; maybe TRBD2 (6 bases). Trimming shortened V by 8 bases and J by 0 bases, and 14 bases separated the two germline ends. The germline CDR1 and CDR2 sequences are SNHLY and FYNNEI. This CDR3 contains 15 residues. Written as DNA, the CDR3 is TGTGCCAGCGGGGGGAGCCCAAGCTCCTACAATGAGCAGTTCTTC. This encodes CASGGSPSSYNEQFF.

The chain recombines TRBV4-1 with TRBJ2-7; 10 bases line up with TRBD1. The CDR3 runs to 15 residues. Germline V CDR1 and CDR2: MGHRA, YSYEKL. Trimming removed 4 bases from V and 5 bases from J; junction bases left unmatched: 8. The CDR3 here is CASSRAGTGVHEQYF. The CDR3 coding sequence is TGCGCCAGCAGCCGAGCCGGGACAGGGGTTCACGAGCAGTACTTC.

This clone has more than one count but fewer than ten. The gene calls are TRBV7-6 and TRBJ1-3; no reliable D call. Germline V gives CDR1 SGHVS, CDR2 FNYEAQ. Trimming removed 1 base at V and 8 bases at J, with 9 bases between. The CDR3 loop spans 13 amino acids. The CDR3: CASSLGLGDTIYF. The DNA of the CDR3 is TGTGCCAGCAGCTTAGGGCTGGGAGACACCATATATTTT. Variable domain in full (rest from reference TRBV7-6 and TRBJ1-3): GAGVSQSPRYKVTKRGQDVALRCDPISGHVSLYWYRQALGQGPEFLTYFNYEAQQDKSGLPNDRFSAERPEGSISTLTIQRTEQRDSAMYRCASSLGLGDTIYFGEGSWLTVV.

The gene calls are TRBV6-5 and TRBJ2-2; no firm D call. Germline V gene data show CDR1 as MNHEY and CDR2 as SVGAGI. The CDR3 covers 15 residues. The V gene lost 0 bases and the J gene lost 7 bases, with 12 bases spanning the gap. CDR3 sequence (DNA): TGTGCCAGCAGTTACTCGAGTCCCCGCCACGGGGAGCTGTTTTTT. Translating it yields CASSYSSPRHGELFF.

CDR3: CASSLGMANQPQHF. The CDR3 nucleotides are TGCGCCAGCAGCTTAGGTATGGCCAATCAGCCCCAGCATTTT. The chain recombines TRBV5-1 with TRBJ1-5; no clear D. The CDR3 is 14 amino acids. In germline, CDR1 is SGHRS, CDR2 YFSETQ. V lost 2 bases, J lost 3 bases, and 9 bases lay in between.

This chain links TRBV19 with TRBJ2-1, with 9 bases lining up with TRBD2. Per the germline V gene, CDR1 is LNHDA and CDR2 is SQIVND (reference sequence). J was trimmed by 4 bases and V by 1 base; bases with no gene match: 5. The length of the CDR3 is 16 residues. The CDR3 here is CASSIALAGPYNEQFF. The CDR3 DNA follows: TGTGCCAGTAGTATAGCTCTAGCGGGGCCTTACAATGAGCAGTTCTTC. The full variable domain, in which reference TRBV19 and TRBJ2-1 provide the parts outside the CDR3, is DGGITQSPKYLFRKEGQNVTLSCEQNLNHDAMYWYRQDPGQGLRLIYYSQIVNDFQKGDIAEGYSVSREKKESFPLTVTSAQKNPTAFYLCASSIALAGPYNEQFFGPGTRLTVL.

This chain connects TRBV6-6 to TRBJ2-7, with 12 nucleotides matching TRBD2. The CDR3 sequence is 13 residues long. Per the germline V gene, CDR1 is MNHNY and CDR2 is SVGAGI (reference sequence). V trimming: 6 bases; J trimming: 6 bases; junction bases outside the gene matches: 3. The CDR3 protein is CASRLAGGSEQYF. In nucleotides, the CDR3 is TGTGCCAGCAGACTAGCGGGAGGTTCCGAGCAGTACTTC.

This chain joins TRBV7-9 and TRBJ1-1; perhaps TRBD1 as D (6 bases). The CDR3 has 14 amino acids. Trimming took 2 bases from V and 10 from J, leaving 17 bases between them. Per the germline V gene, CDR1 is SEHNR and CDR2 is FQNEAQ (reference sequence). CDR3 sequence reads: CASSLNMDSPSAFF. In DNA form, the CDR3 reads TGTGCCAGCAGCTTAAATATGGACAGCCCCTCAGCTTTCTTT.

This clone occurred a few times. The rearrangement links TRBV19 to TRBJ1-2; tentative D call: TRBD1 (5 bases). CDR1 is LNHDA, CDR2 SQIVND, per germline (reference sequence). V lost 7 bases to trimming and J lost 0 bases, with 15 bases between them. The CDR3 covers 15 residues. CDR3: CASTSWDAANYGYTF. CDR3 in DNA: TGTGCCAGTACTTCTTGGGACGCCGCTAACTATGGCTACACCTTC.

This clone showed up just a few times. The CDR3 sequence: CAWRGYTDTQYF. CDR3 coding DNA: TGTGCCTGGAGGGGCTACACAGATACGCAGTATTTT. This chain links TRBV30 with TRBJ2-3; no clear D gene. The ends were cut back, 3 bases at V and 2 bases at J, with 6 bases in the middle. This CDR3 is 12 amino acids long. CDR1 and CDR2 from the germline V gene are GTSNPN and SVGIG (reference sequence).

On this clone: The sample carries other DNA sequences with the same CDR3. The gene calls are TRBV5-1 and TRBJ2-1; D possibly matches TRBD1 or TRBD2 (5 bases each). Per the germline V gene, CDR1 is SGHRS and CDR2 is YFSETQ. V lost 0 bases to trimming and J lost 0 bases, with 10 bases between them. This CDR3 has 16 residues. DNA of the CDR3: TGCGCCAGCAGCTTGGCCCCAGGGAGCTCCTACAATGAGCAGTTCTTC. Amino acid sequence: CASSLAPGSSYNEQFF.

This clone was detected only once. The V call is TRBV10-3, the J call TRBJ2-3; D gene ambiguous. V lost 3 bases to trimming and J lost 2 bases, with 3 bases between them. There are 12 residues in the CDR3. The V gene's germline CDR1 is ENHRY and CDR2 SYGVKD. CDR3 sequence (DNA): TGTGCCATCAGTGACAACACAGATACGCAGTATTTT. It yields the protein CAISDNTDTQYF.

This sequence joins TRBV18 and TRBJ1-2, with D maybe TRBD1 (5 bases). V dropped 3 bases and J dropped 4 bases, with 6 bases sitting between them. The CDR3 is 12 residues long. In germline, CDR1 is KGHSH, CDR2 LQKENI. Here the CDR3 reads CASSPDSYGYTF. The DNA for the CDR3 is TGTGCCAGCTCACCCGACAGCTATGGCTACACCTTC.

The rearrangement uses TRBV2 and TRBJ2-3, with D uncertain. The CDR3 extends over 15 amino acids. Germline V gives CDR1 SNHLY, CDR2 FYNNEI. Trimming pared 5 bases from V and 0 bases from J, leaving 12 bases between. The CDR3 region is CASSFGVTSTDTQYF. The CDR3 DNA sequence: TGTGCCAGCAGTTTTGGAGTCACTAGCACAGATACGCAGTATTTT. The full variable domain, rest sourced from reference TRBV2 and TRBJ2-3, is EPEVTQTPSHQVTQMGQEVILRCVPISNHLYFYWYRQILGQKVEFLVSFYNNEISEKSEIFDDQFSVERPDGSNFTLKIRSTKLEDSAMYFCASSFGVTSTDTQYFGPGTRLTVL.

The chain joins TRBV5-8 to TRBJ2-7, with TRBD1 matching over 10 bases. V shed 7 bases, J shed 5 bases, and the junction held 9 bases outside the gene matches. The germline V gene encodes CDR1 SGHTS and CDR2 YDEGEE. CDR3 length equals 14 residues. The CDR3 coding sequence is TGTGCCAGCGGGGGACAGGGGAGAGGAAACGAGCAGTACTTC. As protein: CASGGQGRGNEQYF.

The chain combines TRBV5-1 with TRBJ2-2; 11 nucleotides line up with TRBD2. Germline V CDR1 and CDR2: SGHRS, YFSETQ. The CDR3 has 17 amino acids. V lost 0 bases to trimming and J lost 4 bases; unmatched junction nucleotides: 5. The CDR3 sequence is CASSLGLAGSITGELFF. CDR3 sequence (DNA): TGCGCCAGCAGCTTGGGACTAGCGGGAAGTATCACCGGGGAGCTGTTTTTT.

The rearrangement links TRBV21-1 to TRBJ2-7; TRBD1, the table's D call, lacks a check against the DNA. TRBV21-1 is given as a pseudogene. The CDR3 has 16 amino acids. The CDR3 DNA reads as TGTGCCAGCAGCAAAGGGACCGTTAAGGGGCTCTACGAGCAGTACTTC. Its translation: CASSKGTVKGLYEQYF.

Many counts were recorded for this clone. The J gene is TRBJ1-5, the V gene TRBV7-9; TRBD1 is a possible D gene (6 bases). CDR1 SEHNR and CDR2 FQNEAQ come from the germline V gene (reference sequence). This CDR3 comprises 13 residues. Trimming left V 4 bases short and J 4 bases short, with 8 bases between. The CDR3 here is CASSWDTNQPQHF. The CDR3 DNA sequence: TGTGCCAGCAGCTGGGACACGAATCAGCCCCAGCATTTT.

The chain recombines TRBV4-2 with TRBJ2-2; D gene uncertain. V was cut by 4 bases and J by 7 bases, with 16 bases left in between. From germline, CDR1 is LGHNA and CDR2 YNFKEQ. The CDR3 has 15 amino acids. The CDR3 bases are TGTGCCAGCAGCCGGGCCGGACGATCTAGCGGGGAGCTGTTTTTT. Amino acid sequence: CASSRAGRSSGELFF.